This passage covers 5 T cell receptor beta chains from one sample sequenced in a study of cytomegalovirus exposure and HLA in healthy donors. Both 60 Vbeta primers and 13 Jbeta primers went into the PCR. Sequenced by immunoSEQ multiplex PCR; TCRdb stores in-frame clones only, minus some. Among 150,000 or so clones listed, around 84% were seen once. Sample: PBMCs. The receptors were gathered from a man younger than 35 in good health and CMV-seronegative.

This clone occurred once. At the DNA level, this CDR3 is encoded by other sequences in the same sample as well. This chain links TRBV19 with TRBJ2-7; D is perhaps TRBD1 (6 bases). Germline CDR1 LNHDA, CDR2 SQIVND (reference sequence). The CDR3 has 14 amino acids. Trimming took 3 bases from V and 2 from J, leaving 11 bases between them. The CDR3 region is CASSIGYRAYEQYF. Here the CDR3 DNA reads TGTGCCAGTAGTATCGGTTACAGGGCCTACGAGCAGTACTTC.

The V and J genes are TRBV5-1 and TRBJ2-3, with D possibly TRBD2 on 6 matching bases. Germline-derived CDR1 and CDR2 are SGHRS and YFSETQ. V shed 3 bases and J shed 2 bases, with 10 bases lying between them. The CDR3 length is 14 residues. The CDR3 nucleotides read TGCGCCAGCAGCTGGACTAACCCCACAGATACGCAGTATTTT. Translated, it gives CASSWTNPTDTQYF.

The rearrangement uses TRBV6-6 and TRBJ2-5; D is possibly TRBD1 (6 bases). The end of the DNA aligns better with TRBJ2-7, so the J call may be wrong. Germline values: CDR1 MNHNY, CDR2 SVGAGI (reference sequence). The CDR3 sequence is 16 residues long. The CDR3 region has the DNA TGTGCCAGCGCACCCAGATCCGGACAGACCCCCTACGAGCAGTACTTC. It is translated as CASAPRSGQTPYEQYF.

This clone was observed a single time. In nucleotides, the CDR3 is TGTGCCAGCATGACAAGACAGCCTAATGAAAAACTGTTTTTT. Protein product: CASMTRQPNEKLFF. The rearrangement links TRBV6-6 to TRBJ1-4; D is possibly TRBD1 (5 bases). The V end lost 7 bases, the J end lost 3 bases, and 12 bases lay between the germline ends. The CDR3 is 14 residues long. Germline V gene data show CDR1 as MNHNY and CDR2 as SVGAGI (reference sequence).

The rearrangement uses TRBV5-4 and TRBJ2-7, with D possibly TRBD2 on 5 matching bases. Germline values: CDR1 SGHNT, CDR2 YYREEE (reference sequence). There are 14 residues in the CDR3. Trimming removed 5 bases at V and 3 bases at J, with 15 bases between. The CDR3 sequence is CASRQYPEDYEQYF. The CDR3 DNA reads TGTGCCAGCAGACAGTACCCGGAGGACTACGAGCAGTACTTC.